This T cell receptor beta chain stems from a study of cytomegalovirus exposure and HLA in healthy donors (dated by TCRdb to the late 2010s). Background on the whole study: The 700 or so repertoires of the first cohort and the 95 to 150 validation repertoires were produced on the same platform, according to a later analysis. Besides the first cohort of more than 650 subjects, a separate validation cohort made up of 90 to 150 different subjects was used. The study combined high-throughput TCR immunosequencing, statistical association of individual TCRs with disease status, and machine learning to predict cytomegalovirus infection status. The study aimed to test whether cataloging public T cell receptors could reveal signatures of past pathogen exposure. What the work shows at the level of the full study, not this receptor alone: Most TCR sequences were observed very rarely across donors, whereas some public TCRs were present in many individuals. The classifier was reported to diagnose cytomegalovirus status with high specificity and sensitivity in both the original cohort and the validation cohort. The authors suggested that the approach could potentially be extended to other disease states and immunological phenotypes. In vitro tests confirmed that a few of the cytomegalovirus-associated TCR beta chains recognize cytomegalovirus antigens. In a later analysis, TCRs clustered in the first cohort were found to also tend to co-occur in the 120 or so validation repertoires, with 94% of cluster scores above 0. All 120 or so repertoires were used to score co-occurrence in the validation cohort in a later analysis, because that analysis had no HLA typing for the cohort. The study gave a list of over 150 TCR beta chains associated with cytomegalovirus.

The donors belonged to the validation cohort of under 150 subjects, which was separate from the roughly 700-subject first cohort. As concerns this clone: Its cognate antigen has yet to be identified. The input lacks base qualities; no much larger clone sits a single base away.

CDR3 length: 14 amino acids, cysteine to phenylalanine. This entry keeps only the CDR3 DNA: 42 bases, framed from base 1. Trimmed from V: 3 bases; trimmed from J: 5 bases; junction bases lacking a gene match: 5. CDR1 is given as MGHDK and CDR2 as SYGVNS, both from the germline V gene. Library prep was done by the immunoSEQ multiplex PCR assay. Per the source publication's procedure: To diagnose cytomegalovirus status from the catalog of TCR beta chain sequences, a statistical classification framework was built. TCRdb carries this immuneACCESS record with in-frame sequences only. Its versions omit some clonotypes, under half of them owing to an unresolved V gene in the studies checked, with the rest unexplained. V, J and clone size were drawn from that table, and D and trimming were deduced from the DNA. The sample has over 85,000 clones on record, 93% of them singletons. The ten largest account for about 1.1% of the sample.

The sequenced material came from PBMCs. The chain employs TRBV25-1 and TRBJ1-2; 8 nucleotides in the junction match TRBD1. This receptor was identified in a woman aged 25 to 39 in good health and CMV-seropositive. This receptor carries the CDR3 CASSDGQGEYGYTF. The DNA reads as follows: TGTGCCAGCAGTGATGGACAGGGAGAATATGGCTACACCTTC.